This T cell receptor beta chain derives from a study of cytomegalovirus exposure and HLA in healthy donors. Study background: Inside one of the first data releases sat around 80 million unique TCRs taken from HLA-typed donors. The study's findings and limits: One cluster of highly shared sequence variants probably arose as a sequencing artifact. Being productive about 87% or about 30% of the time was typical of most TCR beta V segments in an earlier analysis.

The PCR made use of 60 Vbeta and 13 Jbeta primers. Method: immunoSEQ multiplex PCR; TCRdb's copy keeps in-frame clones and lacks some. This table has over 130,000 clones, 88% appearing once. A note on this clone: What it binds is not known.

CDR1 MGHRA and CDR2 YSYEKL come from the germline V gene. Trimming removed 5 bases from V and 5 bases from J, with 13 bases in between. The CDR3 sequence is 13 residues long. What was sequenced was PBMCs. This clonotype originated in a woman between 35 and 50 years old in good health and CMV-seronegative. The V and J genes are TRBV4-1 and TRBJ2-7, with D perhaps matching TRBD2 (6 bases). The CDR3 is CASSSGRGNEQYF. CDR3 coding DNA: TGCGCCAGCAGCTCCGGGAGAGGTAACGAGCAGTACTTC.